The 8 T cell receptor beta chains reported below all come from one sample, sequenced in a study of human T cells and chemical hapten exposure. TCRdb called the RACE reads again in MiXCR, with one record for every CDR3 protein. Here the sample spans under 200,000 distinct CDR3 sequences, around 30% being singletons. As for time point: pre-sensitization, week 0. Treatment denoted: therapeutic diphenylcyclopropenone sensitization with weekly scalp DPC. The material sequenced was whole blood, taken in connection with sensitization to the hapten diphenylcyclopropenone (DPC). The origin of the receptors is a woman in her twenties or thirties with alopecia areata. Some clones in this sample may be carry-over from other donors' samples.

The genes are TRBV7-2 and TRBJ2-7, with D perhaps given as TRBD1 or TRBD2 (7 bases each). CDR1 and CDR2 from the germline V gene are SGHTA and FQGNSA. This CDR3 has 16 residues. Trimming left V 2 bases short and J 6 bases short, with 20 bases between. This CDR3 reads CASSLSGLQGRAEQYF. The CDR3 coding sequence is TGTGCCAGCAGCTTATCGGGGTTACAGGGGAGGGCCGAGCAGTACTTC.

Only a few counts were recorded for this clonotype. The chain recombines TRBV20-1 with TRBJ1-6; 10 bases map to TRBD1. This CDR3 contains 16 residues. CDR1 is DFQATT and CDR2 is SNEGSKA in the germline V gene (reference sequence). V lost 5 bases, J lost 7 bases, and 11 bases stayed unmatched. Here the CDR3 DNA reads TGCAGTGCTTTGCTCCCGGGACAGGGGTTGAATTCACCCCTCCACTTT. Encoded protein: CSALLPGQGLNSPLHF.

The sample holds a few counts of this clonotype. The V call is TRBV6-5, the J call TRBJ2-7, with D uncertain. CDR1 MNHEY and CDR2 SVGAGI come from the germline V gene. The CDR3 runs to 12 residues. V dropped 0 bases and J dropped 2 bases, with 2 bases sitting between them. The chain's CDR3 is CASSYSTYEQYF. Written as DNA, the CDR3 is TGTGCCAGCAGTTACTCGACCTACGAGCAGTACTTC.

The chain combines TRBV7-9 with TRBJ2-1; 12 bases align to TRBD1. The V and J ends lost 1 base and 10 bases, in that order; junction bases with no gene match: 11. The germline gives CDR1 SEHNR, CDR2 FQNEAQ (reference sequence). CDR3 size: 17 residues. CDR3 in DNA: TGTGCCAGCAGCTTAGGCGGGACAGGGGGCCGGGATCTGGAGCAGTTCTTC. This translates into CASSLGGTGGRDLEQFF. The complete variable domain, with remaining parts taken from reference TRBV7-9 and TRBJ2-1, reads DTGVSQNPRHKITKRGQNVTFRCDPISEHNRLYWYRQTLGQGPEFLTYFQNEAQLEKSRLLSDRFSAERPKGSFSTLEIQRTEQGDSAMYLCASSLGGTGGRDLEQFFGPGTRLTVL.

This clonotype has only a few counts. The J gene is TRBJ2-6, the V gene TRBV2, with D unclear. Germline V gives CDR1 SNHLY, CDR2 FYNNEI. V lost 3 bases, J lost 2 bases, and 8 bases lay in between. This CDR3 has 15 residues. Written as DNA, the CDR3 is TGTGCCAGCAGTGAGCTCACGCCTGGGGCCAACGTCCTGACTTTC. Protein sequence: CASSELTPGANVLTF.

The chain joins TRBV7-2 to TRBJ1-2; D might be TRBD1 (5 bases). The germline V and J ends were trimmed by 5 bases and 5 bases, with 12 bases remaining between them. The CDR3 has 13 amino acids. Germline lookup yields CDR1 SGHTA and CDR2 FQGNSA. CDR3 coding DNA: TGTGCCAGCAGCCCCGACAGCGAGTATGGCTACACCTTC. This codes for CASSPDSEYGYTF.

This clonotype was detected a few times. The J gene is TRBJ1-1, the V gene TRBV29-1; the D is unclear. V was shortened by 4 bases and J by 4 bases, with 10 bases between the two germline ends. The CDR3 runs to 12 residues. Germline V CDR1 and CDR2: SQVTM, ANQGSEA. CDR3 sequence: CSVGERFTEAFF. DNA of the CDR3: TGCAGCGTTGGAGAACGGTTCACTGAAGCTTTCTTT.

The sample holds a few counts of this clonotype. As DNA, the CDR3 is TGCAGCGGGGGGGACGGAGGGGGGACTGAAGCTTTCTTT. Protein sequence: CSGGDGGGTEAFF. The gene calls are TRBV29-1 and TRBJ1-1; tentative D call: TRBD1 (6 bases). Germline CDR1 SQVTM, CDR2 ANQGSEA. The CDR3 spans 13 residues. Deletions cut 7 bases from V and 5 bases from J, with 17 bases between.